The 10 T cell receptor beta chains in this list originate from one sample, sequenced in a study of identical twins (dated by TCRdb to between 2015 and 2016). Library preparation employed 5' RACE. Sequencing relied on an Illumina HiSeq 2000. The public reads were reprocessed in TCRdb via fastp at Q25 and MiXCR, keeping in-frame beta chains. Every CDR3 protein is listed once, alongside the most common genes and DNA of its rows. Counted in this sample were 400,000 to 650,000 distinct CDR3 sequences; 22% of them appeared once. Around 1% of the sample belongs to the ten largest clones. The same data also contributed to another study, on T cells expressing NK-cell markers.

The sample was CD4+ T cells sorted from blood. These receptor sequences come from a woman between 18 and 29 years old in good health.

This clonotype has only a few counts. This chain uses TRBV6-2 or TRBV6-3 with TRBJ2-1; TRBD2 agrees at 7 bases. The J segment lost 8 bases and the V segment lost 6 bases, leaving 4 bases of the junction unmatched. The CDR3 contains 12 residues. CDR1 is MNHEY and CDR2 is SVGEGT in the germline V gene. The CDR3 loop is CASRVLAHEQFF. Written as DNA, the CDR3 is TGTGCCAGCAGAGTACTAGCGCATGAGCAGTTCTTC.

The sample holds a few counts of this clonotype. The gene calls are TRBV24-1 and TRBJ2-1; D call uncertain. This CDR3 has 14 amino acids. Between the trimmed V and J ends, which lost 4 bases and 12 bases, there was a span of 18 bases. Germline V lookup: CDR1 KGHDR, CDR2 SFDVKD. The CDR3 region has the DNA TGTGCCACCAGTGACGCCACCCTGACAAACCCGCAGTTCTTC. Protein: CATSDATLTNPQFF.

This chain uses TRBV20-1 with TRBJ2-2, with a weak D call TRBD2 (7 bases). V was clipped by 6 bases and J by 5 bases, with 19 bases between them. The CDR3 contains 15 residues. Germline V gene lookup returns CDR1 DFQATT and CDR2 SNEGSKA (reference sequence). The CDR3 DNA reads TGCAGTGCCCGGTCAACAGGGAGGGAAACCGGGGAGCTGTTTTTT. The encoded protein is CSARSTGRETGELFF.

This clonotype was seen only a few times. The V gene is TRBV10-3, the J gene TRBJ1-1; TRBD1 matches 9 bases. The CDR3 runs 14 residues. After removal of 6 bases from V and 5 bases from J, the junction contained 7 bases not matched to a gene. CDR1 and CDR2 (germline): ENHRY, SYGVKD. The CDR3 loop is CAIRWTGDGTEAFF. Written as DNA, the CDR3 is TGTGCCATCAGATGGACAGGGGATGGGACTGAAGCTTTCTTT.

The chain has TRBV7-8 and TRBJ2-5; the match to TRBD2 covers 13 bases. Germline V lookup: CDR1 SGHVS, CDR2 FQNEAQ. V trimming: 3 bases; J trimming: 5 bases; junction bases outside the gene matches: 3. This CDR3 is 15 amino acids long. The CDR3 region is CASSLGTSGTETQYF. Here the CDR3 DNA reads TGTGCCAGCAGCTTGGGGACTAGCGGGACTGAGACCCAGTACTTC.

This clonotype was seen only a few times. The chain combines TRBV7-9 with TRBJ2-7; D is perhaps TRBD1 (6 bases). This CDR3 is 14 amino acids long. Trimming cost V 4 bases and J 5 bases, with 15 bases left between them. The germline V gene has CDR1 SEHNR and CDR2 FQNEAQ (reference sequence). The CDR3 loop is CASSSRGRDHEQYF. DNA for the CDR3: TGTGCCAGCAGCTCCAGGGGCAGGGACCACGAGCAGTACTTC.

This clonotype showed up just a few times. This chain links TRBV25-1 with TRBJ1-4; TRBD1 is a possible D gene (5 bases). CDR1 and CDR2 from the germline V gene are MGHDK and SYGVNS. The CDR3 length is 15 residues. Trimming cost V 3 bases and J 5 bases, with 13 bases left between them. The CDR3 loop reads CASSESGRENEKLFF. The CDR3 nucleotides are TGTGCCAGCAGTGAGTCGGGACGGGAAAATGAAAAACTGTTTTTT.

The chain recombines TRBV5-1 with TRBJ2-5; 8 positions agree with TRBD2. The CDR3 sequence is 14 residues long. With V trimmed by 3 bases and J by 4 bases, 5 bases remained unmatched. Germline V CDR1 and CDR2: SGHRS, YFSETQ. The CDR3, as DNA: TGCGCCAGCAGCTCCCCGGGAGGGGCAGAGACCCAGTACTTC. This encodes CASSSPGGAETQYF.

This clonotype was seen only a few times. This chain connects TRBV20-1 to TRBJ2-7; 9 nucleotides align to TRBD2. Germline trimming cut 0 bases from V and 0 bases from J; bases unmatched to any gene: 6. This CDR3 region has 16 residues. Germline V gene data show CDR1 as DFQATT and CDR2 as SNEGSKA (reference sequence). The CDR3 spells CSARDHLAGSSYEQYF. CDR3 DNA: TGCAGTGCTAGAGATCACCTAGCGGGGAGCTCCTACGAGCAGTACTTC.

The V gene is TRBV20-1, the J gene TRBJ2-3; D gene ambiguous. Germline CDR1 DFQATT, CDR2 SNEGSKA (reference sequence). CDR3 length: 12 residues. V was cut by 3 bases and J by 7 bases, with 11 bases left in between. The CDR3 DNA is TGCAGTGCTAGCCCTCGTCCAAATACGCAGTATTTT. This translates into CSASPRPNTQYF.